These T cell receptor beta chains were read from a single sample in a study of T cell changes during pregnancy in multiple sclerosis. Using immunoSEQ multiplex PCR, the repertoire was profiled, and TCRdb retains in-frame clones only, with some absent. Among 33,000 or so clones listed, 92% were seen once. Sequencing was performed on CD4+ T cells from peripheral blood mononuclear cells, taken in the third trimester of pregnancy. These TCRs come from a female donor in good health, enrolled as a control in a pregnancy study. Both conserved end residues are part of each CDR3. The D gene is left open where the match is weak. Only some rows state a clone size, as once, few, many or a class for expanded clones.

NA,TRBV29-1,TRBD1,TRBJ2-7,CSVGRGGLTGTSYEQYF,TGCAGCGTTGGGAGAGGGGGCCTGACAGGAACTTCCTACGAGCAGTACTTC
NA,TRBV6-6,NA,TRBJ2-7,CASSYTGVAEQYF,TGTGCCAGCAGTTACACAGGTGTCGCCGAGCAGTACTTC
once,TRBV4-1,NA,TRBJ1-1,CASSQDGGGGTEAFF,TGCGCCAGCAGCCAAGATGGCGGGGGAGGCACTGAAGCTTTCTTT
NA,TRBV4-1,TRBD2,TRBJ2-3,CASSQLLAGGLGDTQYF,TGCGCCAGCAGCCAGCTGCTAGCGGGGGGTCTGGGAGATACGCAGTATTTT
NA,TRBV7-2,NA,TRBJ2-3,CASSLRGGRDTQYF,TGTGCCAGCAGCTTAAGGGGGGGGAGAGATACGCAGTATTTT
few,TRBV4-2,NA,TRBJ1-1,CASSQTATEAFF,TGTGCCAGCAGCCAAACAGCTACAGAAGCTTTCTTT
NA,TRBV10-3,NA,TRBJ2-7,CAISEGAGEQYF,TGTGCCATCAGTGAGGGGGCGGGGGAGCAGTACTTC
NA,TRBV11-3,TRBD2,TRBJ2-1,CASSQRGTGGNEQFF,TGTGCCAGCAGCCAGCGGGGTACGGGGGGGAATGAGCAGTTCTTC
NA,TRBV7-9,TRBD1,TRBJ2-5,CASSPPITGTGEETQYF,TGTGCCAGCAGCCCTCCAATTACCGGGACAGGGGAGGAGACCCAGTACTTC
once,TRBV7-2,NA,TRBJ1-2,CASSPGRGGYGYTF,TGTGCCAGCAGCCCCGGGAGGGGGGGGTATGGCTACACCTTC
NA,TRBV5-7,TRBD2,TRBJ2-5,CASSLIQTSGGRLQETQYF,TGTGCCAGCAGCTTGATCCAGACTAGCGGGGGCCGCCTCCAAGAGACCCAGTACTTC
few,TRBV7-3,TRBD1,TRBJ1-1,CASSSNRGEAFF,TGTGCCAGCAGCTCCAACAGGGGTGAAGCTTTCTTT
NA,TRBV4-1,TRBD1,TRBJ1-2,CASSQPGQGRYGYTF,TGCGCCAGCAGCCAACCGGGACAGGGGAGGTATGGCTACACCTTC
once,TRBV11-1,NA,TRBJ2-5,CASSLGRAVEETQYF,TGTGCCAGCAGCTTAGGCAGGGCAGTTGAGGAGACCCAGTACTTC
NA,TRBV7-2,TRBD2,TRBJ2-3,CASSLTASGGASTDTQYF,TGTGCCAGCAGCTTAACGGCTAGCGGGGGGGCTAGCACAGATACGCAGTATTTT
once,TRBV19,TRBD1,TRBJ1-2,CASSMGATGRYNNYGYTF,TGTGCCAGTAGTATGGGCGCGACAGGGAGATATAATAACTATGGCTACACCTTC
NA,TRBV15,TRBD1,TRBJ1-2,CATSRDLRDRVNGYTF,TGTGCCACCAGCAGAGATCTCCGCGACAGGGTAAATGGCTACACCTTC
NA,TRBV7-3,NA,TRBJ2-7,CASSWGSDREQYF,TGTGCCAGCAGCTGGGGTAGCGACCGCGAGCAGTACTTC
NA,TRBV5-1,NA,TRBJ2-1,CASSLGGVYNEQFF,TGCGCCAGCAGCTTGGGGGGAGTCTACAATGAGCAGTTCTTC
NA,TRBV30,NA,TRBJ1-3,CAWTGSTYSGNTIYF,TGTGCCTGGACGGGTTCCACTTACTCTGGAAACACCATATATTTT
NA,TRBV7-2,NA,TRBJ1-5,CASSPNSNQPQHF,TGTGCCAGCAGTCCTAATAGCAATCAGCCCCAGCATTTT
NA,TRBV5-1,TRBD1,TRBJ2-1,CASSSGTGAIREQFF,TGCGCCAGCAGTTCCGGGACAGGGGCTATCAGGGAGCAGTTCTTC
NA,TRBV5-6,TRBD2,TRBJ2-7,CASSLRGAYEQYF,TGTGCCAGCAGCTTACGGGGGGCCTACGAGCAGTACTTC
NA,TRBV5-1,NA,TRBJ2-5,CASSKDTQTQYF,TGCGCCAGCAGCAAGGACACCCAGACCCAGTACTTC
NA,TRBV4-1,TRBD1,TRBJ1-1,CASSLGQGGATEAFF,TGCGCCAGCAGCCTAGGACAGGGAGGGGCCACTGAAGCTTTCTTT
NA,TRBV6-6,TRBD2,TRBJ2-7,CASSYEAGRYEQYF,TGTGCCAGCAGTTACGAAGCGGGGAGGTACGAGCAGTACTTC
NA,TRBV5-5,NA,TRBJ1-1,CASSLLGGLTEAFF,TGTGCCAGCAGCCTTCTCGGCGGTCTCACTGAAGCTTTCTTT
NA,TRBV30,NA,TRBJ2-1,CAWTSLIAFNEQFF,TGTGCCTGGACCTCACTGATCGCCTTCAATGAGCAGTTCTTC
NA,TRBV30,NA,TRBJ2-7,CAWSATGQGEQYF,TGTGCCTGGAGTGCAACCGGGCAGGGCGAGCAGTACTTC